The rows below give T cell receptor beta chains drawn from one sample of a study of T-cell reconstitution after alpha-beta-depleted transplantation in children. TCRdb re-analysed the PCR reads in MiXCR, keeping a single row per CDR3 protein. The sample has about 440,000 distinct CDR3 sequences; around two fifths are singletons. The sample was PBMCs, taken before TCRalphabeta/CD19-depleted stem cell transplant. These receptors originate from a girl aged 2-10 years with aplastic anemia, due to receive a stem cell transplant. Each CDR3 is given with its conserved first and last residue. A D gene is named only where the DNA matches it firmly. Only some rows state a clone size, as once, few, many or a class for expanded clones.

v_gene: TRBV5-1
abundance: many
j_gene: TRBJ2-3
d_gene: TRBD2
CDR3aa: CASSLSAAGGLSDTQYF
CDR3nt: TGCGCCAGCAGCTTGTCGGCTGCGGGAGGGCTATCAGATACGCAGTATTTT

v_gene: TRBV29-1
abundance: -
j_gene: TRBJ2-3
d_gene: TRBD2
CDR3aa: CSVVRAGVFDTQYF
CDR3nt: TGCAGCGTTGTTAGAGCGGGAGTGTTTGATACGCAGTATTTT

v_gene: TRBV7-2
abundance: many
j_gene: TRBJ2-7
d_gene: -
CDR3aa: CASSFPGADEQYF
CDR3nt: TGTGCCAGCAGCTTCCCGGGAGCGGACGAGCAGTACTTC

v_gene: TRBV12-3/TRBV12-4
abundance: many
j_gene: TRBJ2-1
d_gene: -
CDR3aa: CASSLVGGEQFF
CDR3nt: TGTGCCAGCAGTTTGGTGGGTGGTGAGCAGTTCTTC

v_gene: TRBV12-3/TRBV12-4
abundance: many
j_gene: TRBJ2-5
d_gene: -
CDR3aa: CASSLASRKETQYF
CDR3nt: TGTGCCAGCAGTTTAGCGTCTAGAAAAGAGACCCAGTACTTC

v_gene: TRBV9
abundance: few
j_gene: TRBJ2-1
d_gene: -
CDR3aa: CASSTKPQGNEQFF
CDR3nt: TGTGCCAGCAGCACCAAACCCCAGGGTAATGAGCAGTTCTTC

v_gene: TRBV7-2
abundance: few
j_gene: TRBJ2-1
d_gene: TRBD2
CDR3aa: CASSAAIRLAGGAREFF
CDR3nt: TGTGCCAGCAGCGCGGCAATCCGTTTAGCGGGAGGAGCTAGGGAGTTCTTC

v_gene: TRBV5-5
abundance: many
j_gene: TRBJ2-5
d_gene: TRBD2
CDR3aa: CASSLDGRGTETQYF
CDR3nt: TGTGCCAGCAGCTTGGACGGGAGGGGAACGGAGACCCAGTACTTC

v_gene: TRBV28
abundance: -
j_gene: TRBJ2-5
d_gene: -
CDR3aa: CASSSPGRGEETQYF
CDR3nt: TGTGCCAGCAGTTCCCCGGGACGGGGAGAAGAGACCCAGTACTTC

v_gene: TRBV6-5
abundance: -
j_gene: TRBJ1-1
d_gene: -
CDR3aa: CASSSYGSGTEAFF
CDR3nt: TGTGCCAGCAGTTCTTATGGGTCGGGGACTGAAGCTTTCTTT

v_gene: TRBV12-3/TRBV12-4
abundance: many
j_gene: TRBJ2-7
d_gene: TRBD2
CDR3aa: CASRIAGGPYEQYF
CDR3nt: TGTGCCAGCCGTATAGCGGGAGGCCCCTACGAGCAGTACTTC

v_gene: TRBV29-1
abundance: few
j_gene: TRBJ1-1
d_gene: TRBD1
CDR3aa: CRVGGGQMNTEAFF
CDR3nt: TGCAGAGTTGGAGGGGGACAGATGAACACTGAAGCTTTCTTT

v_gene: TRBV9
abundance: many
j_gene: TRBJ1-3
d_gene: TRBD1
CDR3aa: CASSLIPDRSRNTIYF
CDR3nt: TGTGCCAGCAGCCTTATCCCGGACAGGAGCCGAAACACCATATATTTT

v_gene: TRBV28
abundance: many
j_gene: TRBJ2-1
d_gene: -
CDR3aa: CASNLYSGDSYNEQFF
CDR3nt: TGTGCCAGCAACCTCTATAGCGGAGACTCCTACAATGAGCAGTTCTTC

v_gene: TRBV6-1
abundance: many
j_gene: TRBJ2-1
d_gene: TRBD2
CDR3aa: CASESGLAGVRWHNEQFF
CDR3nt: TGTGCCAGCGAGTCGGGACTAGCGGGAGTTCGGTGGCACAATGAGCAGTTCTTC

v_gene: TRBV7-2
abundance: -
j_gene: TRBJ2-5
d_gene: -
CDR3aa: CASSLVRTTQETQYF
CDR3nt: TGTGCCAGCAGCTTAGTTCGGACTACCCAAGAGACCCAGTACTTC

v_gene: TRBV20-1
abundance: -
j_gene: TRBJ2-4
d_gene: TRBD2
CDR3aa: CSAARGGDIQYF
CDR3nt: TGCAGTGCCGCCCGGGGAGGGGACATTCAGTACTTC

v_gene: TRBV29-1
abundance: -
j_gene: TRBJ2-7
d_gene: TRBD2
CDR3aa: CSVRAGAAYEQYF
CDR3nt: TGCAGCGTTCGAGCGGGAGCTGCCTACGAGCAGTACTTC

v_gene: TRBV5-1
abundance: -
j_gene: TRBJ1-4
d_gene: TRBD1
CDR3aa: CASSQGQEEKLFF
CDR3nt: TGCGCCAGCAGCCAAGGACAGGAGGAAAAACTGTTTTTT

v_gene: TRBV18
abundance: -
j_gene: TRBJ1-1
d_gene: -
CDR3aa: CASSPALSTEAFF
CDR3nt: TGTGCCAGCTCACCAGCATTGAGCACTGAAGCTTTCTTT

v_gene: TRBV20-1
abundance: -
j_gene: TRBJ2-3
d_gene: TRBD2
CDR3aa: CSAPTSGGAVISDTQYF
CDR3nt: TGCAGTGCTCCGACTAGCGGGGGGGCTGTGATCTCAGATACGCAGTATTTT

v_gene: TRBV29-1
abundance: many
j_gene: TRBJ2-5
d_gene: TRBD2
CDR3aa: CSVAAGGRETQYF
CDR3nt: TGCAGCGTTGCAGCGGGAGGGCGGGAGACCCAGTACTTC

v_gene: TRBV29-1
abundance: few
j_gene: TRBJ1-5
d_gene: -
CDR3aa: CSGGGGNQPQHF
CDR3nt: TGCAGCGGGGGGGGAGGAAATCAGCCCCAGCATTTT

v_gene: TRBV10-3
abundance: -
j_gene: TRBJ2-1
d_gene: TRBD2
CDR3aa: CAISPPKGSSGGAQNEQFF
CDR3nt: TGTGCCATCAGTCCCCCCAAAGGGTCTAGCGGGGGGGCACAGAATGAGCAGTTCTTC

v_gene: TRBV29-1
abundance: -
j_gene: TRBJ2-3
d_gene: -
CDR3aa: CSAWTATDTQYF
CDR3nt: TGCAGCGCCTGGACGGCCACAGATACGCAGTATTTT

v_gene: TRBV20-1
abundance: -
j_gene: TRBJ2-7
d_gene: TRBD1
CDR3aa: CSAPTGTGVYEQYF
CDR3nt: TGCAGTGCTCCGACCGGGACAGGGGTCTACGAGCAGTACTTC

v_gene: TRBV12-3/TRBV12-4
abundance: -
j_gene: TRBJ2-1
d_gene: -
CDR3aa: CASSLSVAVPNRGEQFF
CDR3nt: TGTGCCAGCAGTTTAAGCGTAGCGGTCCCCAATAGGGGGGAGCAGTTCTTC

v_gene: TRBV4-2
abundance: -
j_gene: TRBJ2-1
d_gene: TRBD2
CDR3aa: CASSQEGLAGRNEQFF
CDR3nt: TGTGCCAGCAGCCAAGAAGGACTAGCGGGTAGAAATGAGCAGTTCTTC

v_gene: TRBV7-9
abundance: once
j_gene: TRBJ1-6
d_gene: -
CDR3aa: CASSLGWVTDSPLHF
CDR3nt: TGTGCCAGCAGCTTAGGATGGGTTACCGATTCACCCCTCCACTTT

v_gene: TRBV20-1
abundance: -
j_gene: TRBJ2-7
d_gene: TRBD1
CDR3aa: CSATGQVDCEQYF
CDR3nt: TGCAGTGCAACGGGACAGGTTGACTGCGAGCAGTACTTC

v_gene: TRBV6-5
abundance: -
j_gene: TRBJ2-7
d_gene: -
CDR3aa: CASSYLTGQGDSYEQYF
CDR3nt: TGTGCCAGCAGTTACCTTACGGGGCAGGGCGATTCCTACGAGCAGTACTTC

v_gene: TRBV5-1
abundance: many
j_gene: TRBJ2-7
d_gene: -
CDR3aa: CASSLPSSYEQYF
CDR3nt: TGCGCCAGCAGCTTGCCCAGTTCCTACGAGCAGTACTTC

v_gene: TRBV28
abundance: few
j_gene: TRBJ1-5
d_gene: -
CDR3aa: CASSSGGGPNQPQHF
CDR3nt: TGTGCCAGCAGCTCCGGGGGGGGCCCCAATCAGCCCCAGCATTTT

v_gene: TRBV7-2
abundance: -
j_gene: TRBJ2-3
d_gene: -
CDR3aa: CASSGGQPGADTQYF
CDR3nt: TGTGCCAGCAGCGGGGGCCAACCCGGGGCAGATACGCAGTATTTT

v_gene: TRBV19
abundance: -
j_gene: TRBJ2-1
d_gene: -
CDR3aa: CASSLRSPIREVYNEQFF
CDR3nt: TGTGCCAGTAGTCTCAGGTCACCTATCCGGGAAGTCTACAATGAGCAGTTCTTC

v_gene: TRBV2
abundance: -
j_gene: TRBJ2-7
d_gene: TRBD2
CDR3aa: CASSIRRTSGRTWNEQYF
CDR3nt: TGTGCCAGCAGTATCCGTCGGACTAGCGGGAGGACTTGGAACGAGCAGTACTTC

v_gene: TRBV9
abundance: few
j_gene: TRBJ1-4
d_gene: -
CDR3aa: CASSPRGGPRLNEKLFF
CDR3nt: TGTGCCAGCAGCCCGAGAGGGGGACCTCGTTTGAATGAAAAACTGTTTTTT

v_gene: TRBV29-1
abundance: once
j_gene: TRBJ2-5
d_gene: TRBD1
CDR3aa: CSVARTGEVQETQYF
CDR3nt: TGCAGCGTTGCCAGGACAGGGGAGGTACAAGAGACCCAGTACTTC

v_gene: TRBV20-1
abundance: -
j_gene: TRBJ2-1
d_gene: -
CDR3aa: CSARGLFKTYNEQFF
CDR3nt: TGCAGTGCTAGGGGGCTATTCAAAACCTACAATGAGCAGTTCTTC

v_gene: TRBV20-1
abundance: -
j_gene: TRBJ2-7
d_gene: -
CDR3aa: CSGGHHETYEQYF
CDR3nt: TGCAGTGGCGGACACCACGAGACCTACGAGCAGTACTTC

v_gene: TRBV3-1
abundance: few
j_gene: TRBJ2-5
d_gene: -
CDR3aa: CASSQASGTPQETQYF
CDR3nt: TGTGCCAGCAGCCAAGCAAGCGGGACACCTCAAGAGACCCAGTACTTC

v_gene: TRBV20-1
abundance: -
j_gene: TRBJ1-2
d_gene: -
CDR3aa: CSGQRGVLNYGYTF
CDR3nt: TGCAGTGGACAACGAGGGGTTCTCAACTATGGCTACACCTTC

v_gene: TRBV7-6
abundance: -
j_gene: TRBJ2-6
d_gene: -
CDR3aa: CASSLGQSPWRANVLTF
CDR3nt: TGTGCCAGCAGCTTAGGTCAATCTCCCTGGAGGGCCAACGTCCTGACTTTC

v_gene: TRBV5-1
abundance: few
j_gene: TRBJ2-3
d_gene: -
CDR3aa: CASRRTTAPTDTQYF
CDR3nt: TGCGCCAGCAGACGCACAACGGCCCCCACAGATACGCAGTATTTT

v_gene: TRBV19
abundance: -
j_gene: TRBJ2-1
d_gene: -
CDR3aa: CASSFARVHNEQFF
CDR3nt: TGTGCCAGTAGTTTCGCTAGGGTTCACAATGAGCAGTTCTTC

v_gene: TRBV12-3/TRBV12-4
abundance: -
j_gene: TRBJ1-3
d_gene: -
CDR3aa: CASSLGAGLGNTIYF
CDR3nt: TGTGCCAGCAGTTTAGGAGCGGGGCTTGGAAACACCATATATTTT